The present T cell receptor beta chain was sequenced within a study of OX40 agonist ivuxolimab in advanced cancers. Overall study context: Enrollees could have had prior anti-PD-1, anti-PD-L1 or anti-CTLA-4 therapy, which around 40% had received.

The study's findings and limits: Expansion of clones was among the lowest in partial responders at 0.1-3.0 mg/kg. Normalized expansion of T-cell clones was also low for some nonresponders.

The assay was immunoSEQ multiplex PCR, and TCRdb's table has in-frame clones only and misses some. Of 20,000 or so clones listed, around 74% are singletons. The germline gives CDR1 MGHRA, CDR2 YSYEKL. V was pared by 6 bases and J by 6 bases, with 6 bases of the junction left unmatched. CDR3 length equals 14 residues. With regard to this clone: The antigen is undetermined.

V usage is TRBV4-1 and J usage is TRBJ2-3, with 10 bases fitting TRBD2. The TCR sequence derives from an adult with an advanced solid tumor such as melanoma, head and neck, liver or kidney cancer. The input for sequencing was CD4+ or CD8+ T cells sorted from blood, taken in a trial of the OX40 agonist ivuxolimab. DNA for the CDR3: TGCGCCAGCAGGACGATAGCGGGGGGTGATACGCAGTATTTT. Translating gives CASRTIAGGDTQYF.